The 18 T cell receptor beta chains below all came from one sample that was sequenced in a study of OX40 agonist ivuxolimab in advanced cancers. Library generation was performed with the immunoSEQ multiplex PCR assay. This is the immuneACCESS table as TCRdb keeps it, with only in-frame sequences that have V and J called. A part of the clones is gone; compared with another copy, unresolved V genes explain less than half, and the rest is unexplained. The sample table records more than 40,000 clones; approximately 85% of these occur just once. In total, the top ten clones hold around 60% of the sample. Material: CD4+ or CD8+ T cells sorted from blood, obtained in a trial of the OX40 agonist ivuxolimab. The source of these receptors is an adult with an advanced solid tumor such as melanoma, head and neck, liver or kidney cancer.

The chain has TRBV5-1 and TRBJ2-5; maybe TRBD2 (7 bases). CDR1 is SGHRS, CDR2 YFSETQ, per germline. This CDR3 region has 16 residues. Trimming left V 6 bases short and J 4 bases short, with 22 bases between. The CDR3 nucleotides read TGCGCCAGCATCAGCTCGAGGGGGGGGCTCGGAGAGACCCAGTACTTC. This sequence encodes CASISSRGGLGETQYF.

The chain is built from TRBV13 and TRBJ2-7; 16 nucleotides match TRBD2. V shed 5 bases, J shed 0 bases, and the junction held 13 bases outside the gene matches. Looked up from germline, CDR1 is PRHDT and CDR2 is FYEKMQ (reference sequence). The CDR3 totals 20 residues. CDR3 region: CASSPRPPGLAGGSSYEQYF. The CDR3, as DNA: TGTGCCAGCAGCCCCCGTCCACCGGGACTAGCGGGAGGGAGCTCCTACGAGCAGTACTTC.

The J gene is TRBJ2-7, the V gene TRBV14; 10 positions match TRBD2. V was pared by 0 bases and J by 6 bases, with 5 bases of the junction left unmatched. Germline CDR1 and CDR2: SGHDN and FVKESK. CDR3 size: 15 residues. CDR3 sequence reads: CASSQDLAGVREQYF. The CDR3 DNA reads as TGTGCCAGCAGCCAAGACCTAGCGGGGGTTCGCGAGCAGTACTTC.

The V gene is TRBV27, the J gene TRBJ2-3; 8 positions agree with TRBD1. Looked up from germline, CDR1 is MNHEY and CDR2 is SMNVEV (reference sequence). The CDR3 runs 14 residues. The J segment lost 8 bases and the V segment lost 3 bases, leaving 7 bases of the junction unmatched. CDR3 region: CASSFDRGVGTQYF. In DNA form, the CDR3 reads TGTGCCAGCAGTTTTGACAGGGGAGTGGGTACGCAGTATTTT.

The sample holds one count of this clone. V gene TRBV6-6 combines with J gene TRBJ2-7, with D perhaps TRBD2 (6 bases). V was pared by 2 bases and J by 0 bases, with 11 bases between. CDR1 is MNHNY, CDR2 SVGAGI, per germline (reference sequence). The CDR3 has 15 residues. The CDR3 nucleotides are TGTGCCAGCAGTTACGGTAGCGGTATCTCCTACGAGCAGTACTTC. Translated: CASSYGSGISYEQYF.

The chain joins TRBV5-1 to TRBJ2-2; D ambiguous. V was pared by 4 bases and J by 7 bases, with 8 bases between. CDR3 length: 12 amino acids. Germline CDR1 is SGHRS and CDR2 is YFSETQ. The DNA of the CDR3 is TGCGCCAGCAGCCGCAACGGCGGGGAGCTGTTTTTT. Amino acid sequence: CASSRNGGELFF.

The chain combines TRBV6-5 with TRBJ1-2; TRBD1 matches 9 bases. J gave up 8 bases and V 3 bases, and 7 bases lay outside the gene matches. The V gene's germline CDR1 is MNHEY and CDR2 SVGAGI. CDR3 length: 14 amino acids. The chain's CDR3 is CASSYAGQGLGYTF. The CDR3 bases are TGTGCCAGCAGTTATGCGGGACAGGGTTTGGGCTACACCTTC.

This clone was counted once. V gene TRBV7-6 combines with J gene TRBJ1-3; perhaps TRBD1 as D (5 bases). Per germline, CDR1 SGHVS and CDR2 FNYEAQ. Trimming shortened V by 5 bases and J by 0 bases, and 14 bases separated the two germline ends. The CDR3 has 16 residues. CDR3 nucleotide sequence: TGTGCCAGCAGCCCGACAGCCCTATACTCTGGAAACACCATATATTTT. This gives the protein CASSPTALYSGNTIYF.

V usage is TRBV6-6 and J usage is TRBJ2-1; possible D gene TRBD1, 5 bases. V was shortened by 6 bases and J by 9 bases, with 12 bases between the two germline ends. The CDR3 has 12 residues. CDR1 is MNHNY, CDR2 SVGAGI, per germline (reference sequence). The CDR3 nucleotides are TGTGCCAGCAGCCTGGACACGCTTGAGCAGTTCTTC. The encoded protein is CASSLDTLEQFF.

In nucleotides, the CDR3 is TGTGCCAGCAGCTTAGCGCGGGGGGCCCTCCACAATGAGCAGTTCTTC. Encoded protein: CASSLARGALHNEQFF. The rearrangement joins TRBV7-9 to TRBJ2-1, with 8 bases that match TRBD2. The CDR3 is made up of 16 amino acids. J gave up 5 bases and V 0 bases, and 6 bases lay outside the gene matches. Germline CDR1 and CDR2: SEHNR and FQNEAQ (reference sequence).

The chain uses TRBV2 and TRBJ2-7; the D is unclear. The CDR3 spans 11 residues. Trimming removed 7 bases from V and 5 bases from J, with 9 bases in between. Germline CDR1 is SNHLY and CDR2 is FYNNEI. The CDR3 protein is CASNGRNEQYF. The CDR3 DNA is TGTGCCAGCAATGGCCGGAACGAGCAGTACTTC.

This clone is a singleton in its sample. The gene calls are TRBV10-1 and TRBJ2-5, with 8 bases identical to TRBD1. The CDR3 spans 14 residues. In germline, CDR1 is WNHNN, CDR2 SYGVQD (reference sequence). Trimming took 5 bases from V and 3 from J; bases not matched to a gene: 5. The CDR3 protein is CASSSDRVKETQYF. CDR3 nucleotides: TGCGCCAGCAGTTCGGACAGGGTAAAAGAGACCCAGTACTTC.

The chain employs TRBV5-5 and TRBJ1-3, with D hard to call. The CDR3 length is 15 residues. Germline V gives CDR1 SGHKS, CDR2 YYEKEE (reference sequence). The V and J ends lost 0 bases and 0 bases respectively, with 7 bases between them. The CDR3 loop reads CASSLDHNSGNTIYF. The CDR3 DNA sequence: TGTGCCAGCAGCTTGGACCACAACTCTGGAAACACCATATATTTT.

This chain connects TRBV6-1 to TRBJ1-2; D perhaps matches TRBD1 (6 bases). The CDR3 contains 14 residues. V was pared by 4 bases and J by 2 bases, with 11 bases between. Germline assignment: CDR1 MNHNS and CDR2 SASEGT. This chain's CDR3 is CASSVDRLNYGYTF. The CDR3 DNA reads TGTGCCAGCAGTGTGGACAGACTGAACTATGGCTACACCTTC.

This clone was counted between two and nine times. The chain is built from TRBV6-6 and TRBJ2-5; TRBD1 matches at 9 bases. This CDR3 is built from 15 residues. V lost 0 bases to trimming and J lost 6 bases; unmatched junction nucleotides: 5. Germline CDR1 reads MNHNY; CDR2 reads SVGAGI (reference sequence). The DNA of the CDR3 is TGTGCCAGCAGTTACTCATACGGACAGGGGCAGACCCAGTACTTC. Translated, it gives CASSYSYGQGQTQYF.

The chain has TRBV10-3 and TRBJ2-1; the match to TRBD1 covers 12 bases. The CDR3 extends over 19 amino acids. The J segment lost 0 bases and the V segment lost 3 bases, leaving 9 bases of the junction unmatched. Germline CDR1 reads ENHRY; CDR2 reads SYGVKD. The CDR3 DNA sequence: TGTGCCATCAGTGACCAGGGACAGGGGGCCCCGAGCTCCTACAATGAGCAGTTCTTC. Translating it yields CAISDQGQGAPSSYNEQFF.

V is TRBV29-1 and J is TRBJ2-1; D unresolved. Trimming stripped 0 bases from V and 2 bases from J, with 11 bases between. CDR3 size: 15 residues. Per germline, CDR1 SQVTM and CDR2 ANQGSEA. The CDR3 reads CSVEDGTETYNEQFF. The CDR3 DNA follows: TGCAGCGTTGAAGATGGAACAGAGACCTACAATGAGCAGTTCTTC.

The CDR3 reads CAISDRTGPKNTEAFF. The CDR3 DNA sequence: TGTGCCATCAGTGACCGGACAGGTCCGAAAAACACTGAAGCTTTCTTT. The chain couples TRBV10-3 to TRBJ1-1, with 7 bases fitting TRBD1. V lost 3 bases, J lost 2 bases, and 9 bases stayed unmatched. CDR1 and CDR2 (germline): ENHRY, SYGVKD. CDR3 length: 16 residues.